One sample yielded the 21 T cell receptor beta chains listed below, sequenced in a study of T cells in Graves' hyperthyroidism and ophthalmopathy. Amplified TCR beta CDR3 regions came from RNA transcripts. The TCR CDR3 first-round RT-PCR relied on the HTBI primer set. TCRdb used MiXCR to reprocess the multiplex PCR reads, holding one entry per CDR3 protein. The table has nearly 750,000 distinct CDR3 sequences, 35% seen once. Input material: blood. The source is a woman aged 35 to 49 with Graves' hyperthyroidism.

This clonotype was seen repeatedly, ten times or more. This rearrangement joins TRBV2 to TRBJ1-2, with 8 nucleotides matching TRBD1. CDR3 length equals 13 residues. V lost 6 bases to trimming and J lost 7 bases; unmatched junction nucleotides: 7. The germline gives CDR1 SNHLY, CDR2 FYNNEI. CDR3 in DNA: TGTGCCAGCAGGGACAGGGAGGGACTTGGCTACACCTTC. Residues: CASRDREGLGYTF. Variable domain in full (rest from reference TRBV2 and TRBJ1-2): EPEVTQTPSHQVTQMGQEVILRCVPISNHLYFYWYRQILGQKVEFLVSFYNNEISEKSEIFDDQFSVERPDGSNFTLKIRSTKLEDSAMYFCASRDREGLGYTFGSGTRLTVV.

The genes are TRBV29-1 and TRBJ2-5; either TRBD1 or TRBD2 may supply D (5 bases each). Germline loops: CDR1 SQVTM, CDR2 ANQGSEA. The CDR3 has 13 amino acids. The V end lost 8 bases, the J end lost 1 base, and 14 bases lay between the germline ends. The CDR3 DNA is TGCAGCTTGGTCCGGGACCGCCAAGAGACCCAGTACTTC. Encoded protein: CSLVRDRQETQYF.

This clonotype appeared many times. This rearrangement joins TRBV10-3 to TRBJ1-6; 7 bases fit TRBD1. V was clipped by 2 bases and J by 15 bases; unmatched bases: 7. Germline V gene lookup returns CDR1 ENHRY and CDR2 SYGVKD. This CDR3 contains 13 residues. In DNA, the CDR3 is TGTGCCATCAGTGAGGGGAAACAGGGGCTCCTCCACTTT. Translating it yields CAISEGKQGLLHF.

This chain links TRBV24-1 with TRBJ2-3; 8 bases agree with TRBD2. Germline CDR1 KGHDR, CDR2 SFDVKD. The CDR3 covers 16 residues. V was pared by 3 bases and J by 2 bases, with 6 bases of the junction left unmatched. For the CDR3, the DNA is TGTGCCACCAGTGATCGTTCTAGCGGGCTCACAGATACGCAGTATTTT. Amino acid sequence: CATSDRSSGLTDTQYF.

The table lists this clonotype with many counts. This chain uses TRBV7-8 with TRBJ2-5; tentatively, D is TRBD2 (5 bases). The CDR3 is 13 amino acids. V gave up 8 bases and J gave up 5 bases, with 15 bases separating them. CDR1 is SGHVS and CDR2 is FQNEAQ in the germline V gene. CDR3 DNA sequence: TGTGCCAGCGAAGCAACGGGCGGGGAGACCCAGTACTTC. As protein: CASEATGGETQYF.

The V gene is TRBV6-2 or TRBV6-3, the J gene TRBJ1-5; 11 nucleotides agree with TRBD1. The CDR3 has 16 residues. Trimming at V came to 6 bases and at J to 3 bases, leaving 7 bases not matched to a gene. Germline V gene sequence: CDR1 MNHEY, CDR2 SVGEGT. DNA for the CDR3: TGTGCCAGCAGGCGGGACAGGGGGTATGACAATCAGCCCCAGCATTTT. Protein sequence: CASRRDRGYDNQPQHF.

The chain combines TRBV2 with TRBJ2-2; the D is unclear. Germline V gene sequence: CDR1 SNHLY, CDR2 FYNNEI. The CDR3 extends over 13 amino acids. Trimming stripped 5 bases from V and 3 bases from J, with 7 bases between. CDR3 sequence: CASSPGYTGELFF. CDR3 nucleotides: TGTGCCAGCAGTCCCGGGTACACCGGGGAGCTGTTTTTT.

There are a few counts of this clonotype. The J gene is TRBJ2-3, the V gene TRBV29-1, with D perhaps matching TRBD1 (6 bases). V lost 7 bases and J lost 2, with 13 bases in between. Germline CDR1 is SQVTM and CDR2 is ANQGSEA. This CDR3 contains 13 residues. CDR3 residues: CSGTAGLTDTQYF. The CDR3, as DNA: TGCAGCGGGACAGCCGGCCTCACAGATACGCAGTATTTT.

This clonotype was counted many times. The chain employs TRBV29-1 and TRBJ1-1; D ambiguous. V gave up 3 bases and J gave up 4 bases, with 0 bases separating them. Germline CDR1 reads SQVTM; CDR2 reads ANQGSEA. The CDR3 length is 9 residues. The CDR3: CSVDTEAFF. The CDR3 bases are TGCAGCGTTGACACTGAAGCTTTCTTT. Full variable domain (remainder filled in from reference TRBV29-1 and TRBJ1-1): SAVISQKPSRDICQRGTSLTIQCQVDSQVTMMFWYRQQPGQSLTLIATANQGSEATYESGFVIDKFPISRPNLTFSTLTVSNMSPEDSSIYLCSVDTEAFFGQGTRLTVV.

For this clonotype: At one end, the junction sequence differs from germline, possibly due to a read error. V is TRBV7-2 and J is TRBJ2-7; D may match TRBD1 or TRBD2 (5 bases each). CDR1 is SGHTA and CDR2 is FQGNSA in the germline V gene. The CDR3 consists of 15 residues. This CDR3 reads CASSLGTVEAYEQYF. CDR3 bases: TGCGCCAGCAGCTTGGGGACGGTGGAGGCCTACGAGCAGTACTTC.

At least ten counts were recorded for this clonotype. CDR3 amino acids: CATRGNQGEQYF. DNA for the CDR3: TGTGCCACCAGGGGAAACCAGGGCGAGCAGTACTTC. This chain links TRBV24-1 with TRBJ2-7; TRBD1 might be the D (5 bases). V dropped 7 bases and J dropped 6 bases, with 12 bases sitting between them. This CDR3 contains 12 residues. Germline CDR1 and CDR2: KGHDR and SFDVKD.

J is TRBJ1-3 and V is TRBV7-2; D uncertain. This CDR3 comprises 10 residues. The V and J ends lost 4 bases and 7 bases respectively, with 2 bases between them. Per germline, CDR1 SGHTA and CDR2 FQGNSA. CDR3 sequence: CASSWNTIYF. In DNA form, the CDR3 reads TGTGCCAGCAGCTGGAACACCATATATTTT.

As concerns this clonotype: A much larger clone differs from this one at a single base, so this may be a read error. This chain connects TRBV7-2 to TRBJ2-6; 7 bases align to TRBD1. The length of the CDR3 is 17 residues. J was trimmed by 2 bases and V by 11 bases; bases with no gene match: 15. The germline gives CDR1 SGHTA, CDR2 FQGNSA. The CDR3 sequence: CAGKLQSTGAGANVLTF. The CDR3 nucleotides are TGTGCCGGTAAACTTCAATCCACAGGGGCTGGGGCCAACGTCCTGACTTTC.

In this sample, this clonotype turned up a few times. The chain is built from TRBV19 and TRBJ1-3; D gene ambiguous. CDR3 size: 15 residues. CDR1 and CDR2 (germline): LNHDA, SQIVND (reference sequence). The V and J ends lost 6 bases and 4 bases respectively, with 16 bases between them. CDR3 in DNA: TGTGCCAGTAGATACTACGGAGCCGAAGGAAACACCATATATTTT. Residues: CASRYYGAEGNTIYF.

Regarding this clonotype: One junction end disagrees with the germline gene, perhaps due to a read error. The chain recombines TRBV6-6 with TRBJ2-7; D is possibly TRBD2 (6 bases). This CDR3 region has 19 residues. Germline assignment: CDR1 MNHNY and CDR2 SVGAGI (reference sequence). In DNA, the CDR3 is TGTCCCAGCAGTCGGAGGGCGGTAGAATACTACCCAAGCTCCTACGAGCAGTACTTC. Protein: CPSSRRAVEYYPSSYEQYF.

This clonotype was counted many times. V is TRBV29-1 and J is TRBJ1-1, with D tentatively TRBD1 (6 bases). Trimming cost V 6 bases and J 4 bases, with 15 bases left between them. Germline-derived CDR1 and CDR2 are SQVTM and ANQGSEA. This CDR3 spans 13 amino acids. The CDR3 spells CSVLDSRGTEAFF. The DNA of the CDR3 is TGCAGCGTCCTGGACAGTCGGGGCACTGAAGCTTTCTTT.

CDR3 bases: TGTGCCAGCAGTGGAGTGGGATCCTACGAGCAGTACTTC. Amino acid sequence: CASSGVGSYEQYF. The J gene is TRBJ2-7, the V gene TRBV7-8; D remains ambiguous. In germline, CDR1 is SGHVS, CDR2 FQNEAQ. V was cut by 6 bases and J by 1 base, with 10 bases left in between. This CDR3 is built from 13 residues. Full variable domain (missing parts from reference TRBV7-8 and TRBJ2-7): GAGVSQSPRYKVAKRGQDVALRCDPISGHVSLFWYQQALGQGPEFLTYFQNEAQLDKSGLPSDRFFAERPEGSVSTLKIQRTQQEDSAVYLCASSGVGSYEQYFGPGTRLTVT.

The sample holds a few counts of this clonotype. The genes are TRBV29-1 and TRBJ2-5, with D tentatively TRBD1 (8 bases). In germline, CDR1 is SQVTM, CDR2 ANQGSEA. The CDR3 has 12 amino acids. CDR3 protein: CSRTGRGETQYF. CDR3 sequence (DNA): TGCAGTCGGACAGGGAGGGGAGAGACCCAGTACTTC.

The table lists this clonotype with many counts. The gene calls are TRBV2 and TRBJ1-2; TRBD1 is a possible D gene (5 bases). CDR1 and CDR2 from the germline V gene are SNHLY and FYNNEI. The CDR3 sequence is 16 residues long. Trimming removed 5 bases from V and 0 bases from J, with 16 bases in between. The CDR3 protein is CASSPDSPGANYGYTF. CDR3 in DNA: TGTGCCAGCAGTCCTGACAGCCCGGGGGCTAACTATGGCTACACCTTC.

This clonotype was observed a few times. This chain joins TRBV6-2 or TRBV6-3 and TRBJ2-7; no reliable D call. The V end lost 0 bases, the J end lost 2 bases, and 14 bases lay between the germline ends. The CDR3 covers 16 residues. Germline CDR1 is MNHEY and CDR2 is SVGEGT. The CDR3 sequence is CASSYSTVIVTYEQYF. The CDR3 DNA is TGTGCCAGCAGTTACTCGACCGTGATCGTGACCTACGAGCAGTACTTC.

The chain employs TRBV10-3 and TRBJ1-3; the D gene is possibly TRBD1 (5 bases). Looked up from germline, CDR1 is ENHRY and CDR2 is SYGVKD. Trimming stripped 8 bases from V and 8 bases from J, with 22 bases between. The CDR3 is made up of 15 amino acids. The CDR3 bases are TGTGCCATCCAGGGAGGGGCCGGCTATGGCTACACCATATATTTT. It codes for CAIQGGAGYGYTIYF.